The 22 T cell receptor beta chains below come from one sample, sequenced in a study of CXCR3-negative and CXCR3-positive naive CD8 T cells. General study results and limits: In CXCR3-positive naive cells, the TRB CDR3s were more hydrophobic than in CXCR3-negative naive cells.

These TCRs are of unknown antigen specificity. It was by 5' RACE with UMI labels that the TRB cDNA libraries were prepared. TCRdb derives one entry per CDR3 protein from the 5' RACE reads, leaving out DNA. The table lists 95,000 to 100,000 distinct CDR3 sequences. The sequenced sample was naive CXCR3+ CD8+ T cells from blood. The subset here: CD45RO-CCR7+CD27+CD95- naive CD8+ T cells expressing CXCR3 (TNR3+). The source is a human donor in good health. Some clones in this sample may be carry-over from other donors' samples.

The chain links TRBV7-9 to TRBJ2-7; TCRdb gives TRBD1 as the D gene, but with no DNA this cannot be confirmed. The CDR3 length is 13 residues. The germline gives CDR1 SEHNR, CDR2 FQNEAQ (reference sequence). The CDR3: CASSFDSNYEQYF.

The rearrangement joins TRBV7-8 to TRBJ1-3. The CDR3 is made up of 16 amino acids. Germline V gene lookup returns CDR1 SGHVS and CDR2 FQNEAQ. The CDR3 loop reads CASSSVLANSRNTIYF. Full variable domain (missing parts from reference TRBV7-8 and TRBJ1-3): GAGVSQSPRYKVAKRGQDVALRCDPISGHVSLFWYQQALGQGPEFLTYFQNEAQLDKSGLPSDRFFAERPEGSVSTLKIQRTQQEDSAVYLCASSSVLANSRNTIYFGEGSWLTVV.

The rearrangement joins TRBV13 to TRBJ2-7; with no DNA, the TCRdb D assignment of TRBD2 cannot be verified. This CDR3 has 14 residues. Germline CDR1 PRHDT, CDR2 FYEKMQ (reference sequence). The CDR3 is CASSLPTEADGQYF.

This chain joins TRBV27 and TRBJ1-2; the D call from TCRdb, TRBD1, cannot be confirmed without DNA. The CDR3 sequence is 15 residues long. Germline V gene lookup returns CDR1 MNHEY and CDR2 SMNVEV (reference sequence). The CDR3 sequence is CASSTLTGANYGYTF.

The rearrangement uses TRBV6-2 or TRBV6-3 and TRBJ2-5; TCRdb's D gene call, TRBD2, goes unchecked for lack of DNA. CDR1 and CDR2 (germline): MNHEY, SVGEGT. CDR3 length: 15 residues. The CDR3 loop reads CASSYTPTSPGTQYF.

The genes are TRBV14 and TRBJ2-1; the D call from TCRdb, TRBD2, cannot be confirmed without DNA. CDR3 length: 13 amino acids. The germline gives CDR1 SGHDN, CDR2 FVKESK. The CDR3 region is CASRGLPYNGQFF.

V and J are TRBV28 and TRBJ1-2. Per the germline V gene, CDR1 is MDHEN and CDR2 is SYDVKM. CDR3 size: 14 residues. CDR3 loop: CASSPSFANYGYTF.

V gene TRBV7-9 combines with J gene TRBJ1-4; TCRdb indicates TRBD1, and absent DNA this call remains unverified. Germline CDR1 SEHNR, CDR2 FQNEAQ (reference sequence). There are 14 residues in the CDR3. The CDR3 protein is CASSFEGTPRSLFF.

The V and J genes are TRBV12-3 or TRBV12-4 and TRBJ2-1; TCRdb's D call of TRBD1 is untestable without DNA. The CDR3 is 13 amino acids. The CDR3 here is CAIPRSGTGEQFF.

The V call is TRBV6-2 or TRBV6-3, the J call TRBJ2-7; TCRdb names TRBD1, which stays unverified in the absence of DNA. The CDR3 is made up of 14 amino acids. The V gene's germline CDR1 is MNHEY and CDR2 SVGEGT. The CDR3 here is CASSYSGASYEQYF.

This sequence joins TRBV29-1 and TRBJ2-7; no DNA is available, so the TRBD1 call from TCRdb remains unchecked. From germline, CDR1 is SQVTM and CDR2 ANQGSEA. The CDR3 totals 14 residues. CDR3 region: CSVVGDIPSYEQYF.

The chain couples TRBV29-1 to TRBJ2-1; lacking DNA, the TRBD1 call made by TCRdb goes unchecked. CDR3 length: 11 amino acids. Germline assignment: CDR1 SQVTM and CDR2 ANQGSEA. CDR3 loop: CSVEGGLEQFF.

V gene TRBV29-1 combines with J gene TRBJ2-7. CDR1 SQVTM and CDR2 ANQGSEA come from the germline V gene. This CDR3 spans 12 amino acids. CDR3 sequence reads: CSARTHRDEQYF.

The chain employs TRBV7-2 and TRBJ2-3; the TCRdb D gene call, TRBD1, has no DNA to confirm it. Germline V lookup: CDR1 SGHTA, CDR2 FQGNSA. The CDR3 is 13 residues long. Here the CDR3 reads CASSLAPGQPLYF.

The V gene is TRBV5-1, the J gene TRBJ2-1. The CDR3 covers 14 residues. Germline V gene data show CDR1 as SGHRS and CDR2 as YFSETQ. The CDR3 reads CASSSSRSYNEQFF.

This chain connects TRBV4-1 to TRBJ2-7. Germline V gives CDR1 MGHRA, CDR2 YSYEKL. This CDR3 is built from 15 residues. CDR3: CASSQVGQGTYEQYF.

J is TRBJ2-3 and V is TRBV6-6; TCRdb indicates TRBD2, and absent DNA this call remains unverified. Germline V CDR1 and CDR2: MNHNY, SVGAGI (reference sequence). The CDR3 is 17 residues long. The CDR3 reads CASSPIVGLAVTDTQYF.

V is TRBV9 and J is TRBJ2-2; no DNA is available, so the TRBD1 call from TCRdb remains unchecked. This CDR3 has 13 amino acids. CDR1 SGDLS and CDR2 YYNGEE come from the germline V gene. The CDR3 here is CATGGEDTGELFF.

The chain is built from TRBV6-2 or TRBV6-3 and TRBJ1-2. The V gene's germline CDR1 is MNHEY and CDR2 SVGEGT. The CDR3 runs 13 residues. CDR3: CASSYRDIKGYTF.

The chain combines TRBV12-3 or TRBV12-4 with TRBJ2-3; TCRdb's D call, TRBD2, is unchecked because there is no DNA. This CDR3 is built from 18 residues. This CDR3 is CASSFILAGGFSTDTQYF.

The chain combines TRBV6-5 with TRBJ2-1; without DNA, the TCRdb call of TRBD2 cannot be checked. CDR3 length: 15 amino acids. CDR1 and CDR2 (germline): MNHEY, SVGAGI. CDR3 sequence reads: CASSYLRGGYNEQFF.

CDR3 protein: CASSLRVTNTEAFF. V and J are TRBV7-6 and TRBJ1-1. Per germline, CDR1 SGHVS and CDR2 FNYEAQ. This CDR3 contains 14 residues. The whole variable domain, remainder taken from reference TRBV7-6 and TRBJ1-1, is GAGVSQSPRYKVTKRGQDVALRCDPISGHVSLYWYRQALGQGPEFLTYFNYEAQQDKSGLPNDRFSAERPEGSISTLTIQRTEQRDSAMYRCASSLRVTNTEAFFGQGTRLTVV.